Sequencing of this T cell receptor beta chain was carried out in a study of blood T cell repertoires in COVID-19. In its sample, this clone was seen a few times. The CDR3 length is 15 residues. Germline values: CDR1 SEHNR, CDR2 FQNEAQ (reference sequence). Trimming took 6 bases from V and 5 from J, leaving 19 bases between them. The method was immunoSEQ multiplex PCR; TCRdb's version includes in-frame clones alone and lacks a portion of them. Of over 60,000 clones in the sample, about 70% were seen once. Input material: peripheral blood. The rearrangement links TRBV7-9 to TRBJ1-2; D remains ambiguous. The receptor was derived from an elderly woman with acute or convalescent COVID-19. The CDR3 DNA follows: TGTGCCAGCAGTTATGGTGAGGGCAGCGAGTATGGCTACACCTTC. Translated, it gives CASSYGEGSEYGYTF. Drawing the rest from reference TRBV7-9 and TRBJ1-2, the complete variable domain is DTGVSQNPRHKITKRGQNVTFRCDPISEHNRLYWYRQTLGQGPEFLTYFQNEAQLEKSRLLSDRFSAERPKGSFSTLEIQRTEQGDSAMYLCASSYGEGSEYGYTFGSGTRLTVV.